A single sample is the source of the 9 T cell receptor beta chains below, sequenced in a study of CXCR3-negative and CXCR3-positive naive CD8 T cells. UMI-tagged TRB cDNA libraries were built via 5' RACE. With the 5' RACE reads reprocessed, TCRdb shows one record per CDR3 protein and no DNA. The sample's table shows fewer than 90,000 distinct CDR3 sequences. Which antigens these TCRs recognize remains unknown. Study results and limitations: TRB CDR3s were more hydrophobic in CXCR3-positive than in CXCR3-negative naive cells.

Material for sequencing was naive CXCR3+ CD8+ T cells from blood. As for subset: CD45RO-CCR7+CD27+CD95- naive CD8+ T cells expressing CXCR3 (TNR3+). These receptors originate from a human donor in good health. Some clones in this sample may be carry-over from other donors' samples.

The CDR3 protein is CASSEVGVIGYTF. The V and J genes are TRBV2 and TRBJ1-2. Germline values: CDR1 SNHLY, CDR2 FYNNEI. The CDR3 is made up of 13 amino acids.

The CDR3 spells CASSQSIVSRGPQEQYF. The rearrangement joins TRBV23-1 to TRBJ2-7; the D gene TCRdb calls, TRBD1, cannot be checked with no DNA. TRBV23-1 is noted as an ORF with a role that remains uncertain. CDR3 size: 17 residues.

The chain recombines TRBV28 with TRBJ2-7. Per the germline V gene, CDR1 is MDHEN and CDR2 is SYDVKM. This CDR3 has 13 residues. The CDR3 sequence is CASSFDGTYELYF.

This CDR3 is CASSHGTGSPDTQYF. This chain joins TRBV10-2 and TRBJ2-3; TCRdb designates TRBD1, a call that cannot be tested without DNA. The V gene's germline CDR1 is WSHSY and CDR2 SAAADI. The CDR3 length is 15 residues.

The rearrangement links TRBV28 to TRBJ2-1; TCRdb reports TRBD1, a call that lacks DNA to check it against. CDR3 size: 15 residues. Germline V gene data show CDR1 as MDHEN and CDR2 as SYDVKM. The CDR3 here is CASSPLAGDYNEQFF.

CDR3 protein: CASTVLADTQYF. V is TRBV12-3 or TRBV12-4 and J is TRBJ2-3. This CDR3 contains 12 residues.

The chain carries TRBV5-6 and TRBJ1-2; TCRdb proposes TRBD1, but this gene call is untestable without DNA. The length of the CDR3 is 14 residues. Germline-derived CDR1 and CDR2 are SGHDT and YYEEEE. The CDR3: CASSWTGANYGYTF.

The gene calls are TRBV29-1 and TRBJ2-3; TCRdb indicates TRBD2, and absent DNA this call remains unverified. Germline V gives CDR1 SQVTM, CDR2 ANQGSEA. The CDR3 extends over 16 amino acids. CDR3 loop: CSVAERTSGSTDTQYF.

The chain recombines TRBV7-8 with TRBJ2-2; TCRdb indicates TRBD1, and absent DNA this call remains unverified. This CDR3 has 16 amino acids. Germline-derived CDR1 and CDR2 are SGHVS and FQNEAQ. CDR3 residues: CASSPDRVANTGELFF. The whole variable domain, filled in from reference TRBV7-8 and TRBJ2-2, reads GAGVSQSPRYKVAKRGQDVALRCDPISGHVSLFWYQQALGQGPEFLTYFQNEAQLDKSGLPSDRFFAERPEGSVSTLKIQRTQQEDSAVYLCASSPDRVANTGELFFGEGSRLTVL.